This TCR beta chain appears in the sequencing data of a study of post-analysis software for immune sequencing data. Overall study: Recorded subtypes: relapsing-remitting, secondary progressive, progressive-relapsing; some patients unannotated.

Germline CDR1 is SGHDT and CDR2 is YYEEEE. The V gene lost 4 bases and the J gene lost 7 bases, with 11 bases spanning the gap. The CDR3 runs to 13 residues. Concerning this clonotype itself: What it recognizes is unknown.

Study outcomes and limitations: Comparison of patients with controls showed five TRBV segments more frequent in patients, TRBV5-6, TRBV5-1 and TRBV20-1 among them. Comparison with controls showed significantly lower normalized Chao1 diversity in multiple sclerosis patients. Same-batch preparations were strongly co-clustered by F measure.

TCR beta libraries were prepared from cDNA with unique molecular identifiers. There were about 0.95 to 11 million T cells, and some 500,000 cDNA molecules came from them. TCRdb recomputed calls from the PCR reads with MiXCR, one row per CDR3 protein. The repertoire holds hundreds of thousands of distinct CDR3 sequences, with around 64% as singletons. This rearrangement joins TRBV5-6 to TRBJ2-2; D remains unclear. The source is a girl aged 2-15 years with multiple sclerosis. Material: blood. CDR3 loop: CASSAILSGELFF. The CDR3 region has the DNA TGTGCCAGCAGCGCGATTTTGAGCGGGGAGCTGTTTTTT. The full variable domain, completed using reference TRBV5-6 and TRBJ2-2, is DAGVTQSPTHLIKTRGQQVTLRCSPKSGHDTVSWYQQALGQGPQFIFQYYEEEERQRGNFPDRFSGHQFPNYSSELNVNALLLGDSALYLCASSAILSGELFFGEGSRLTVL.